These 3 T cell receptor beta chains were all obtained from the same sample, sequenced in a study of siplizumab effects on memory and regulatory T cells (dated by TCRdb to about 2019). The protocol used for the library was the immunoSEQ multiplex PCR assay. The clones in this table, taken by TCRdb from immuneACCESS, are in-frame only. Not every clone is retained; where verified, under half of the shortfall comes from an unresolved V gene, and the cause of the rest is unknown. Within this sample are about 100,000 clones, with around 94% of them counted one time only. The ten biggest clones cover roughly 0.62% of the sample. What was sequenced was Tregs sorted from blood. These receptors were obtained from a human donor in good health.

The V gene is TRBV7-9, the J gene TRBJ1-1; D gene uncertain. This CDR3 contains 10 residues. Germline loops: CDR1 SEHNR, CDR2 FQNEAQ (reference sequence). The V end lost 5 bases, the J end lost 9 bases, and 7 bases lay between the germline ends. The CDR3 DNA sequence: TGTGCCAGCAGCCATAACAAAGCTTTCTTT. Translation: CASSHNKAFF.

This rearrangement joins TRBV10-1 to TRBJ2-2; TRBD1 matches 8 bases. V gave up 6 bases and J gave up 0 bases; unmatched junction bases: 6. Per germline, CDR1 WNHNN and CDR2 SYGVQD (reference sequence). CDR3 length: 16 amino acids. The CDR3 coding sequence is TGCGCCAGCAGCAAAAGGACAGGGACGAACACCGGGGAGCTGTTTTTT. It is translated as CASSKRTGTNTGELFF.

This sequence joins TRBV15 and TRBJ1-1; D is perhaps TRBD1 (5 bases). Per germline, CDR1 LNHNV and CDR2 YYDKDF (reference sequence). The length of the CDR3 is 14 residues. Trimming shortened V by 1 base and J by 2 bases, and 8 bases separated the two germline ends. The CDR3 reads CATSRGTFNTEAFF. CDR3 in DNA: TGTGCCACCAGCAGAGGGACATTCAACACTGAAGCTTTCTTT.